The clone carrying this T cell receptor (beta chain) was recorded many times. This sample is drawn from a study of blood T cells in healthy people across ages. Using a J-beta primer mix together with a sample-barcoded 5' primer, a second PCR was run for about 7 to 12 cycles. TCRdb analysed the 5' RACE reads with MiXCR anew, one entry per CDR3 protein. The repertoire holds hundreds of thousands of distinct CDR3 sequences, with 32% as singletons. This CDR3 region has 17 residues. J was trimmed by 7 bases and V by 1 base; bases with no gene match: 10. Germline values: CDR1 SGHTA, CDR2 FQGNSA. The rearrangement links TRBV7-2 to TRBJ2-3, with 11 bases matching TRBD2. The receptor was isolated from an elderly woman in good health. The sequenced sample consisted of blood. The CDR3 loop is CASSLGLAGGPKNTQYF. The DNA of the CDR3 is TGTGCCAGCAGCTTAGGGCTAGCGGGGGGACCAAAAAATACGCAGTATTTT.